The TCR beta chain described here comes from a study of T-cell memory formation after mild COVID-19. TCRdb ran MiXCR on the 5' RACE reads and lists one entry per CDR3 protein. This table has 560,000 or so distinct CDR3 sequences, 15% to 20% appearing once. Study-wide findings and caveats: Balance between CD4 and CD8 was seen in clones contracting day 15 to 85, and a CD4+ lean was seen in later expanders. Contracting CD4+ clones lay largely in CM and EM, with CD8+ ones residing in EMRA.

The trim removed 3 bases at V and 2 bases at J, leaving 7 bases unmatched. The CDR3 loop spans 16 amino acids. Germline V gene data show CDR1 as LGHNA and CDR2 as YNFKEQ. This clonotype was seen more than once but under ten times. Its cognate antigen is unknown. The receptor was derived from an adult woman who had mild COVID-19 (a few samples of this study predate the infection). Cell type and time point are not known. The sample comprised PBMCs or a T cell subset sorted from them (not recorded which). This chain uses TRBV4-2 with TRBJ2-3; 8 bases align to TRBD2. The CDR3 spells CASSHYAGGNTDTQYF. CDR3 bases: TGTGCCAGCAGCCATTATGCGGGGGGCAACACAGATACGCAGTATTTT.